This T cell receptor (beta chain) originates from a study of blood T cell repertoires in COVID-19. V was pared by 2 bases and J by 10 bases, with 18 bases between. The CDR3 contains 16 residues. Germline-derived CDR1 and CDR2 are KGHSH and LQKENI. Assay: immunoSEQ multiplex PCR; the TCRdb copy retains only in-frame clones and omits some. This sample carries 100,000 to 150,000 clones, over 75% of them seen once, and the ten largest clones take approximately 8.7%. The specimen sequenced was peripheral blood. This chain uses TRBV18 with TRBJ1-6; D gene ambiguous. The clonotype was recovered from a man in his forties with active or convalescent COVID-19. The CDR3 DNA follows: TGTGCCAGCTCACCAGAGACGGCCCCCGGGTTATCACCCCTCCACTTT. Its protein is CASSPETAPGLSPLHF.